These 17 T cell receptor beta chains were sequenced from one sample in a study of CD8+CD57+ T cells in acquired aplastic anemia. The study profiled TCR beta VDJ and CDR3 using genomic DNA as template. Via MiXCR, TCRdb re-called the reads, giving one row per CDR3 protein. The repertoire consists of around 200,000 distinct CDR3 sequences, with 65% occurring once and the leading ten covering about 60%. CD8+CD57+ cell expansion, shown by flow cytometry, had occurred in the patients selected for sequencing. Sequenced: sorted CD4+, CD8+, or CD8+CD57+ T cells (not recorded which) from PBMCs. These TCRs come from a human donor with aplastic anemia.

The chain is built from TRBV12-3 or TRBV12-4 and TRBJ2-1, with a possible D match to TRBD2 (5 bases). The CDR3 loop spans 14 amino acids. Trimming cost V 5 bases and J 3 bases, with 11 bases left between them. DNA of the CDR3: TGTGCCAGCAGTATGTACCGGGACTACAATGAGCAGTTCTTC. Its protein is CASSMYRDYNEQFF.

The chain is built from TRBV20-1 and TRBJ2-7; D possibly corresponds to TRBD1 (5 bases). V gave up 3 bases and J gave up 0 bases, with 9 bases separating them. The CDR3 runs 13 residues. Germline lookup yields CDR1 DFQATT and CDR2 SNEGSKA (reference sequence). The CDR3 reads CSARGQYSYEQYF. The DNA for the CDR3 is TGCAGTGCTAGGGGGCAGTACTCCTACGAGCAGTACTTC.

This clonotype was picked up many times. The gene calls are TRBV5-1 and TRBJ2-3, with D possibly matching TRBD2 (6 bases). This CDR3 comprises 15 residues. Germline V lookup: CDR1 SGHRS, CDR2 YFSETQ. V shed 0 bases and J shed 0 bases, with 8 bases lying between them. The CDR3 sequence is CASSLVAGSTDTQYF. The DNA of the CDR3 is TGCGCCAGCAGCTTGGTGGCGGGAAGCACAGATACGCAGTATTTT.

The chain employs TRBV7-9 and TRBJ2-7; no firm D call. V lost 5 bases, J lost 5 bases, and 10 bases lay in between. Germline lookup yields CDR1 SEHNR and CDR2 FQNEAQ (reference sequence). The CDR3 is made up of 12 amino acids. The CDR3 DNA reads TGTGCCAGCAGCCCTCGCCCCAACGAGCAGTACTTC. Protein product: CASSPRPNEQYF. Using reference TRBV7-9 and TRBJ2-7 for the parts outside the CDR3, the full variable domain is DTGVSQNPRHKITKRGQNVTFRCDPISEHNRLYWYRQTLGQGPEFLTYFQNEAQLEKSRLLSDRFSAERPKGSFSTLEIQRTEQGDSAMYLCASSPRPNEQYFGPGTRLTVT.

This chain connects TRBV7-6 to TRBJ1-1; tentative D call: TRBD1 (5 bases). Per germline, CDR1 SGHVS and CDR2 FNYEAQ. This CDR3 has 17 amino acids. V was clipped by 5 bases and J by 0 bases, with 19 bases between them. CDR3 amino acids: CASSPERGEPMNTEAFF. CDR3 sequence (DNA): TGTGCCAGCAGCCCTGAGCGGGGGGAACCCATGAACACTGAAGCTTTCTTT. The whole variable domain, filled in from reference TRBV7-6 and TRBJ1-1, reads GAGVSQSPRYKVTKRGQDVALRCDPISGHVSLYWYRQALGQGPEFLTYFNYEAQQDKSGLPNDRFSAERPEGSISTLTIQRTEQRDSAMYRCASSPERGEPMNTEAFFGQGTRLTVV.

The rearrangement links TRBV12-3 or TRBV12-4 to TRBJ2-7; TRBD1 matches at 7 bases. Losses at the gene ends were 5 bases for V and 0 bases for J; bases not matched to a gene: 7. This CDR3 has 15 residues. CDR3 nucleotides: TGTGCCAGCAGTCCGTCCCGGGACAGCTCCTACGAGCAGTACTTC. Translated, it gives CASSPSRDSSYEQYF.

In DNA, the CDR3 is TGTGCCAGCAGCCAAGGAGTGAGCTATGGCTACACCTTC. As protein: CASSQGVSYGYTF. The chain uses TRBV6-5 and TRBJ1-2; D unclear. Germline CDR1 reads MNHEY; CDR2 reads SVGAGI. CDR3 size: 13 residues. The V and J ends lost 6 bases and 4 bases respectively, with 12 bases between them.

The table lists this clonotype with a few counts. The chain carries TRBV20-1 and TRBJ1-3, with a possible D match to TRBD1 (6 bases). The CDR3 spans 13 residues. Germline V gives CDR1 DFQATT, CDR2 SNEGSKA (reference sequence). V lost 6 bases and J lost 4, with 13 bases in between. CDR3 coding DNA: TGCAGTGCCGGAGGGGGGACCGGAAACACCATATATTTT. It yields the protein CSAGGGTGNTIYF.

The CDR3 nucleotides read TGTGCCAGTATGGCAACGGGGACAGATAATTCACCCCTCCACTTT. Translating it yields CASMATGTDNSPLHF. The chain carries TRBV19 and TRBJ1-6; 7 nucleotides align to TRBD1. The CDR3 has 15 amino acids. V trimming: 7 bases; J trimming: 5 bases; junction bases outside the gene matches: 8. The germline V gene encodes CDR1 LNHDA and CDR2 SQIVND (reference sequence).

This clonotype was counted a single time. Here the CDR3 DNA reads TGCGCCAGCAGCCAAGATAGGCCCCTCTACGAGCAGTACTTC. Protein: CASSQDRPLYEQYF. V gene TRBV4-1 combines with J gene TRBJ2-7; D gene unclear. Germline V gene sequence: CDR1 MGHRA, CDR2 YSYEKL. The CDR3 sequence is 14 residues long. V gave up 0 bases and J gave up 3 bases, with 9 bases separating them.

The gene calls are TRBV4-2 and TRBJ2-7, with 8 nucleotides matching TRBD2. CDR1 is LGHNA and CDR2 is YNFKEQ in the germline V gene. Trimming cost V 0 bases and J 3 bases; bases outside gene matches: 10. This CDR3 region has 17 residues. The chain's CDR3 is CASSQEALSGTGYEQYF. CDR3 sequence (DNA): TGTGCCAGCAGCCAAGAAGCGCTTAGCGGGACGGGCTACGAGCAGTACTTC.

The chain combines TRBV7-2 with TRBJ2-3; possibly TRBD2 for D (5 bases). The germline V gene encodes CDR1 SGHTA and CDR2 FQGNSA. V was cut by 5 bases and J by 2 bases, with 14 bases left in between. The CDR3 contains 15 residues. CDR3 DNA sequence: TGTGCCAGCAGCCTCCAAGACGGGAACACAGATACGCAGTATTTT. Translation gives CASSLQDGNTDTQYF.

The CDR3 region has the DNA TGTGCCAGCACCCTGATCACGGGGGGCCAGAATGAAAAACTGTTTTTT. Translation: CASTLITGGQNEKLFF. V and J are TRBV2 and TRBJ1-4, with D perhaps matching TRBD1 (6 bases). The V end was cut by 7 bases, the J end by 5 bases, with 20 bases between. The V gene's germline CDR1 is SNHLY and CDR2 FYNNEI. This CDR3 is 16 amino acids long.

The CDR3 bases are TGCGCCAGCAGCCAAGATTTGGGGGTTTCTAATGAAAAACTGTTTTTT. It is translated as CASSQDLGVSNEKLFF. This chain connects TRBV4-3 to TRBJ1-4, with a possible D match to TRBD1 (5 bases). Trimming cost V 0 bases and J 3 bases, with 11 bases left between them. Germline V CDR1 and CDR2: LGHNA, YSLEER. The CDR3 spans 16 residues.

There are many counts of this clonotype. The V call is TRBV9, the J call TRBJ1-2; 9 nucleotides match TRBD1. CDR3 length: 13 amino acids. CDR1 is SGDLS and CDR2 is YYNGEE in the germline V gene. The V and J ends lost 3 bases and 8 bases, in that order; junction bases with no gene match: 5. The CDR3 is CASSEQGAQGYTF. CDR3 nucleotide sequence: TGTGCCAGCAGCGAACAGGGGGCGCAAGGCTACACCTTC.

The V gene is TRBV20-1, the J gene TRBJ2-7, with D possibly TRBD1 on 7 matching bases. Per germline, CDR1 DFQATT and CDR2 SNEGSKA (reference sequence). V shed 1 base and J shed 3 bases, with 16 bases lying between them. This CDR3 spans 15 amino acids. The CDR3 DNA sequence: TGCAGTGCTAGAGGGAGGACAGGACTAATCTACGAGCAGTACTTC. Translating it yields CSARGRTGLIYEQYF.

The chain combines TRBV2 with TRBJ2-7, with 11 bases identical to TRBD1. Germline V gene data show CDR1 as SNHLY and CDR2 as FYNNEI. J was trimmed by 7 bases and V by 8 bases; bases with no gene match: 4. The CDR3 loop spans 12 amino acids. CDR3 protein: CASDRDRGEQYF. CDR3 DNA: TGTGCCAGCGACCGGGACAGGGGGGAGCAGTACTTC.